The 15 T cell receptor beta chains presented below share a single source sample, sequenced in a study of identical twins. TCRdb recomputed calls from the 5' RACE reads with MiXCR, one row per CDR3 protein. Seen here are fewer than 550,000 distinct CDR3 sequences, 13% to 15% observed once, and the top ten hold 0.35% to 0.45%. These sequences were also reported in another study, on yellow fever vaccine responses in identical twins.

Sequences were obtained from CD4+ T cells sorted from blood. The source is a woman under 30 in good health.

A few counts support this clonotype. CDR3 amino acids: CASSYPQPYEQYV. CDR3 nucleotide sequence: TGTGCCAGCAGCTACCCTCAGCCCTACGAGCAGTACGTC. The V and J genes are TRBV12-3 or TRBV12-4 and TRBJ2-7; no firm D call. V was clipped by 6 bases and J by 2 bases, with 11 bases between them. This CDR3 spans 13 amino acids.

CDR3 coding DNA: TGCGCCAGCAGCCAGGACAGGGCCATCACAGATACGCAGTATTTT. As protein: CASSQDRAITDTQYF. The chain is built from TRBV5-1 and TRBJ2-3, with 8 bases fitting TRBD1. Germline CDR1 reads SGHRS; CDR2 reads YFSETQ. The CDR3 is 15 amino acids. Losses at the gene ends were 4 bases for V and 2 bases for J; bases not matched to a gene: 6.

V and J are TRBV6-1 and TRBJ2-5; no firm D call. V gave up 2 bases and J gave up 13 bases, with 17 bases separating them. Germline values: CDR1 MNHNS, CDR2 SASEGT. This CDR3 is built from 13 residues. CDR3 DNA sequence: TGTGCCAGCAGTGAAATCCGAGATGGGGTTCTGTACTTC. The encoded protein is CASSEIRDGVLYF.

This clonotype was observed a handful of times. This chain's CDR3 is CSAGQGTNQPQHF. The CDR3 DNA reads TGCAGCGCCGGACAGGGGACCAATCAGCCCCAGCATTTT. The V and J genes are TRBV29-1 and TRBJ1-5; 9 bases are a match to TRBD1. CDR1 and CDR2 (germline): SQVTM, ANQGSEA. The CDR3 covers 13 residues. The V gene end was trimmed by 7 bases and the J gene end by 3 bases; junction bases not matched to a gene: 4. Drawing the rest from reference TRBV29-1 and TRBJ1-5, the complete variable domain is SAVISQKPSRDICQRGTSLTIQCQVDSQVTMMFWYRQQPGQSLTLIATANQGSEATYESGFVIDKFPISRPNLTFSTLTVSNMSPEDSSIYLCSAGQGTNQPQHFGDGTRLSIL.

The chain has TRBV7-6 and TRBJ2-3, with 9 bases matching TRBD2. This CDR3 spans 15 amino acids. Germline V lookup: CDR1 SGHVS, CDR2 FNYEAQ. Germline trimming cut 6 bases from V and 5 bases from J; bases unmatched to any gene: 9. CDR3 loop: CASSLSGGRGDTQYF. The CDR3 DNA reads TGTGCCAGCAGTCTTAGCGGGGGACGCGGAGATACGCAGTATTTT. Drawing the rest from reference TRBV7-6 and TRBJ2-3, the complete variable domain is GAGVSQSPRYKVTKRGQDVALRCDPISGHVSLYWYRQALGQGPEFLTYFNYEAQQDKSGLPNDRFSAERPEGSISTLTIQRTEQRDSAMYRCASSLSGGRGDTQYFGPGTRLTVL.

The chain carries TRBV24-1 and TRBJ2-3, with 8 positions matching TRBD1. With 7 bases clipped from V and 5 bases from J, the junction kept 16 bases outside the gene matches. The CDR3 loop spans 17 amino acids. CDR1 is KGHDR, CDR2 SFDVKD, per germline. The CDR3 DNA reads TGTGCCACCAGCTTAAAAGTCGGGACAGGTGCCCGAGATACGCAGTATTTT. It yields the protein CATSLKVGTGARDTQYF.

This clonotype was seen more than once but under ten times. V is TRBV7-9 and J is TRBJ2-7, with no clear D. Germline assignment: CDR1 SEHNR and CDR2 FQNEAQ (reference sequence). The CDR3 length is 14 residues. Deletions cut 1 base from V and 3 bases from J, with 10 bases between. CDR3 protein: CASSLGLQNYEQYF. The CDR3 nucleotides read TGTGCCAGCAGCTTAGGTTTGCAGAACTACGAGCAGTACTTC.

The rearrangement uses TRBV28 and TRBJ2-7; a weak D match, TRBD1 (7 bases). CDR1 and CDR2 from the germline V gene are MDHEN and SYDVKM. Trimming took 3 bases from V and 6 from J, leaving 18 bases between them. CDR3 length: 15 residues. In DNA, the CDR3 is TGTGCCAGCAGTTTGGGCGGGGTTAACAGGGGCGAGCAGTACTTC. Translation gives CASSLGGVNRGEQYF.

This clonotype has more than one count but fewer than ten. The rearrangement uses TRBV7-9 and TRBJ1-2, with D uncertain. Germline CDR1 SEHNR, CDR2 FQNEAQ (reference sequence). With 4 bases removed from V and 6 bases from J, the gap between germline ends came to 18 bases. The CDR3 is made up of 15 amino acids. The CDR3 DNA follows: TGTGCCAGCAGCTCCGTCCGGATCTTTGAGCATGGCTACACCTTC. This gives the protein CASSSVRIFEHGYTF.

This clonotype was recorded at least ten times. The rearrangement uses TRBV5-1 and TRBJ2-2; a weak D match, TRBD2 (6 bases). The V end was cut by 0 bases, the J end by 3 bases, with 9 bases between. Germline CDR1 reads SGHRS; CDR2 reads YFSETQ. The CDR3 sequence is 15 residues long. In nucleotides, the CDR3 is TGCGCCAGCAGCTTGGAACTAGCTGACACCGGGGAGCTGTTTTTT. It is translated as CASSLELADTGELFF.

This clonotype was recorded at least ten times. The CDR3: CASSLVGGSYNEQFF. In DNA, the CDR3 is TGCGCCAGCAGCTTGGTCGGGGGATCCTACAATGAGCAGTTCTTC. V usage is TRBV5-1 and J usage is TRBJ2-1; a possible D gene is TRBD2 (6 bases). CDR3 length: 15 residues. Trimming stripped 0 bases from V and 1 base from J, with 8 bases between. Germline V gives CDR1 SGHRS, CDR2 YFSETQ.

The CDR3 is CASSSGTSWSYNEQFF. Written as DNA, the CDR3 is TGTGCCAGCAGCTCCGGGACTAGTTGGTCCTACAATGAGCAGTTCTTC. The chain is built from TRBV12-3 or TRBV12-4 and TRBJ2-1; 8 nucleotides match TRBD2. The CDR3 is made up of 16 amino acids. The J segment lost 1 base and the V segment lost 6 bases, leaving 8 bases of the junction unmatched.

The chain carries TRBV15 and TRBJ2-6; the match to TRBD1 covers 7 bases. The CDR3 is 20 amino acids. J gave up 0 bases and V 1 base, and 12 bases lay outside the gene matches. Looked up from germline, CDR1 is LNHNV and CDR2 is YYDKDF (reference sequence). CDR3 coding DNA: TGTGCCACCAGCAGAGGTCCTAGGGGGCCGGGTACCTCTGGGGCCAACGTCCTGACTTTC. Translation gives CATSRGPRGPGTSGANVLTF.

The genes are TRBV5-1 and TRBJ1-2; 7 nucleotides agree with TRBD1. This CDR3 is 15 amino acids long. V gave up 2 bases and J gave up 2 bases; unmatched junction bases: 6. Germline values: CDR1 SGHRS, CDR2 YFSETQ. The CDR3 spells CASSLMTGQNYGYTF. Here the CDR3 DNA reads TGCGCCAGCAGCTTAATGACAGGGCAGAACTATGGCTACACCTTC.

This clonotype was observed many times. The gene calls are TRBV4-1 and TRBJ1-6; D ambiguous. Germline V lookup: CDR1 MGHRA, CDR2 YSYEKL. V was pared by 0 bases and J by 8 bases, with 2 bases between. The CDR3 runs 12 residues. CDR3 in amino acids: CASSQEYSPLHF. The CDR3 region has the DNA TGCGCCAGCAGCCAAGAGTATTCACCCCTCCACTTT.